The rows below give T cell receptor beta chains drawn from one sample of a study of blood T cell repertoires in COVID-19. Repertoires were generated with immunoSEQ multiplex PCR, while TCRdb's copy carries only in-frame clones and drops some. The sample comprises 200,000 to 300,000 clones, 75% to 85% of which are singletons, and 6% to 8% rests with the top ten. Sequenced input: peripheral blood. These receptors all come from a woman of 80 years or more with COVID-19, enrolled during active disease. CDR3s include the opening cysteine and the closing phenylalanine or tryptophan. D genes are given only for firm matches. Rows give clone size only sometimes, using once, few, many, or a class for an expanded clone.

clone_size: once; v_call: TRBV6-5; j_call: TRBJ2-7; d_call: TRBD1; cdr3_aa: CASSQGYFSYEQYF; cdr3_nt: TGTGCCAGCTCACAGGGGTACTTTTCCTACGAGCAGTACTTC
clone_size: -; v_call: TRBV19; j_call: TRBJ2-1; d_call: -; cdr3_aa: CASRPSGLPYNEQFF; cdr3_nt: TGTGCCAGCCGGCCCAGCGGGCTGCCCTACAATGAGCAGTTCTTC
clone_size: -; v_call: TRBV7-9; j_call: TRBJ2-7; d_call: -; cdr3_aa: CASSRDGYEQYF; cdr3_nt: TGTGCCAGCAGCAGGGACGGCTACGAGCAGTACTTC
clone_size: few; v_call: TRBV7-2; j_call: TRBJ2-2; d_call: -; cdr3_aa: CASRGGPLNTGELFF; cdr3_nt: TGTGCCAGCAGGGGAGGACCCCTAAACACCGGGGAGCTGTTTTTT
clone_size: -; v_call: TRBV18; j_call: TRBJ1-3; d_call: -; cdr3_aa: CASSSDTSSGNTIYF; cdr3_nt: TGTGCCAGCTCATCCGACACTTCCTCTGGAAACACCATATATTTT
clone_size: -; v_call: TRBV6-5; j_call: TRBJ1-4; d_call: TRBD1; cdr3_aa: CASSSQGQFFEKLFF; cdr3_nt: TGTGCCAGCAGTTCCCAGGGACAGTTCTTTGAAAAACTGTTTTTT
clone_size: -; v_call: TRBV29-1; j_call: TRBJ1-1; d_call: -; cdr3_aa: CSVEQGSAFF; cdr3_nt: TGCAGCGTTGAACAGGGGTCAGCTTTCTTT
clone_size: -; v_call: TRBV19; j_call: TRBJ2-7; d_call: TRBD2; cdr3_aa: CASSINPQRDSYEQYF; cdr3_nt: TGTGCCAGTAGTATTAATCCCCAGCGGGACTCCTACGAGCAGTACTTC
clone_size: -; v_call: TRBV25-1; j_call: TRBJ2-1; d_call: TRBD1; cdr3_aa: CASRGRRGLSSYNEQFF; cdr3_nt: TGTGCCAGCAGAGGGAGAAGGGGGCTTAGCTCCTACAATGAGCAGTTCTTC
clone_size: -; v_call: TRBV7-9; j_call: TRBJ1-3; d_call: TRBD1; cdr3_aa: CASSLSGQGLSSGNTIYF; cdr3_nt: TGTGCCAGCAGCTTATCGGGACAGGGCCTTTCCTCTGGAAACACCATATATTTT
clone_size: -; v_call: TRBV2; j_call: TRBJ2-1; d_call: TRBD2; cdr3_aa: CASRNPGTKVYNEQFF; cdr3_nt: TGTGCCAGCAGAAACCCCGGGACTAAGGTCTACAATGAGCAGTTCTTC
clone_size: -; v_call: TRBV27; j_call: TRBJ2-2; d_call: TRBD1; cdr3_aa: CASSSRARDRGETGELFF; cdr3_nt: TGTGCCAGCAGTTCGAGGGCCCGGGACAGGGGGGAAACCGGGGAGCTGTTTTTT
clone_size: -; v_call: TRBV5-8; j_call: TRBJ2-1; d_call: TRBD2; cdr3_aa: CASSRTSGGSNEQFF; cdr3_nt: TGTGCCAGCAGCAGGACTAGCGGGGGTAGCAATGAGCAGTTCTTC
clone_size: few; v_call: TRBV30; j_call: TRBJ1-2; d_call: -; cdr3_aa: CAWSVQHGYTF; cdr3_nt: TGTGCCTGGAGTGTACAGCATGGCTACACCTTC
clone_size: -; v_call: TRBV6-2/TRBV6-3; j_call: TRBJ2-7; d_call: TRBD1; cdr3_aa: CASSYSGQKYSSEQYF; cdr3_nt: TGTGCCAGCAGTTACTCGGGACAGAAGTATAGTAGCGAGCAGTACTTC
clone_size: -; v_call: TRBV18; j_call: TRBJ1-1; d_call: TRBD1; cdr3_aa: CASSSAGGTEAFF; cdr3_nt: TGTGCCAGCTCATCAGCAGGGGGCACTGAAGCTTTCTTT
clone_size: -; v_call: TRBV3-1/TRBV3-2; j_call: TRBJ2-4; d_call: -; cdr3_aa: CASSHGGVRGLLDLDIQYF; cdr3_nt: TGTGCCAGCAGCCATGGAGGGGTTCGGGGGTTGCTAGACCTCGACATTCAGTACTTC
clone_size: -; v_call: TRBV4-3; j_call: TRBJ2-2; d_call: -; cdr3_aa: CASSQVVSAGTGELFF; cdr3_nt: TGCGCCAGCAGCCAAGTAGTTTCCGCGGGCACCGGGGAGCTGTTTTTT
clone_size: once; v_call: TRBV6-5; j_call: TRBJ1-4; d_call: TRBD1; cdr3_aa: CASTRTGWNEKLFF; cdr3_nt: TGTGCCAGCACCCGGACAGGCTGGAATGAAAAACTGTTTTTT
clone_size: -; v_call: TRBV15; j_call: TRBJ2-2; d_call: -; cdr3_aa: CATSPRDTGELFF; cdr3_nt: TGTGCCACCAGCCCCAGGGACACCGGGGAGCTGTTTTTT
clone_size: -; v_call: TRBV5-1; j_call: TRBJ1-1; d_call: -; cdr3_aa: CASSKQGWVSAEAFF; cdr3_nt: TGCGCCAGCAGCAAACAGGGTTGGGTTAGTGCTGAAGCTTTCTTT
clone_size: once; v_call: TRBV3-1/TRBV3-2; j_call: TRBJ2-2; d_call: TRBD2; cdr3_aa: CASSQQLAGYGELFF; cdr3_nt: TGTGCCAGCAGCCAGCAACTAGCGGGGTACGGGGAGCTGTTTTTT